The 17 T cell receptor beta chains below come from one sample, sequenced in a study of blood T cell repertoires in COVID-19. Clones were read by immunoSEQ multiplex PCR, and TCRdb kept only the in-frame ones, dropping some. The sample lists some 250,000 clones, roughly 88% seen once, with 2% to 2.5% in the top ten. The sequencing input was PBMCs or T cells enriched from blood (not recorded which). These TCRs come from a woman in her forties with acute COVID-19.

A single count supports this clone. V gene TRBV10-3 combines with J gene TRBJ1-5; 7 bases line up with TRBD1. The CDR3 extends over 13 amino acids. CDR1 is ENHRY, CDR2 SYGVKD, per germline. After removal of 6 bases from V and 4 bases from J, the junction contained 3 bases not matched to a gene. CDR3 in DNA: TGTGCCATCAGGGGGACAGCTAATCAGCCCCAGCATTTT. Its protein product is CAIRGTANQPQHF.

The CDR3 bases are TGTGCCAGCAGTTTCGGCCTCACACAGGGGTATGGCTACACCTTC. This sequence encodes CASSFGLTQGYGYTF. This rearrangement joins TRBV5-6 to TRBJ1-2, with TRBD1 identical over 7 bases. Germline V lookup: CDR1 SGHDT, CDR2 YYEEEE. The CDR3 has 15 amino acids. J gave up 5 bases and V 5 bases, and 12 bases lay outside the gene matches. The complete variable domain, with remaining parts taken from reference TRBV5-6 and TRBJ1-2, reads DAGVTQSPTHLIKTRGQQVTLRCSPKSGHDTVSWYQQALGQGPQFIFQYYEEEERQRGNFPDRFSGHQFPNYSSELNVNALLLGDSALYLCASSFGLTQGYGYTFGSGTRLTVV.

The V call is TRBV27, the J call TRBJ2-7; the match to TRBD1 covers 9 bases. The germline V gene encodes CDR1 MNHEY and CDR2 SMNVEV (reference sequence). The CDR3 contains 15 residues. V shed 8 bases and J 5 bases; nucleotides not matched to a gene: 13. The CDR3 protein is CASVRTGAAVHEQYF. DNA of the CDR3: TGTGCCAGCGTACGGACAGGGGCGGCGGTACACGAGCAGTACTTC.

The gene calls are TRBV21-1 and TRBJ2-3; the table's D call, TRBD2, has no DNA check behind it. TRBV21-1 is given as a pseudogene. The CDR3 totals 15 residues. Here the CDR3 DNA reads TGTGCCAGCCCCCGGGGAGTCACTAGCACAGATACGCAGTATTTT. This encodes CASPRGVTSTDTQYF.

The chain employs TRBV5-1 and TRBJ1-1; a weak D match, TRBD1 (6 bases). V was shortened by 0 bases and J by 7 bases, with 10 bases between the two germline ends. This CDR3 comprises 13 residues. From germline, CDR1 is SGHRS and CDR2 YFSETQ. The CDR3 sequence: CASSLVGGIEAFF. The CDR3 DNA is TGCGCCAGCAGCTTGGTAGGGGGTATTGAAGCTTTCTTT.

This clone was detected a few times. The chain carries TRBV4-2 and TRBJ1-5; D remains unclear. The germline gives CDR1 LGHNA, CDR2 YNFKEQ. V shed 0 bases and J shed 6 bases, with 9 bases lying between them. The CDR3 runs to 14 residues. The CDR3 protein is CASSQESGIQPQHF. DNA for the CDR3: TGTGCCAGCAGCCAAGAATCCGGGATTCAGCCCCAGCATTTT.

This clone was observed a single time. The chain recombines TRBV5-6 with TRBJ2-1; the match to TRBD2 covers 10 bases. CDR3 length: 15 residues. J lost 5 bases, V lost 0 bases, and 2 bases had no gene match. Per the germline V gene, CDR1 is SGHDT and CDR2 is YYEEEE. The DNA for the CDR3 is TGTGCCAGCAGCTTGGTTAGCGGGAGGCACAATGAGCAGTTCTTC. Amino acid sequence: CASSLVSGRHNEQFF.

This CDR3 reads CSVEGTSGRLYF. The CDR3 nucleotides are TGCAGCGTTGAGGGGACTAGCGGGAGGCTGTACTTC. This chain links TRBV29-1 with TRBJ2-7, with 15 bases matching TRBD2. V was pared by 3 bases and J by 12 bases, with 3 bases of the junction left unmatched. CDR1 SQVTM and CDR2 ANQGSEA come from the germline V gene. The CDR3 covers 12 residues.

The chain joins TRBV5-4 to TRBJ2-1; the D gene is possibly TRBD1 (5 bases). The V gene lost 1 base and the J gene lost 9 bases, with 11 bases spanning the gap. The CDR3 sequence is 13 residues long. Germline CDR1 is SGHNT and CDR2 is YYREEE (reference sequence). The CDR3 reads CASSLKGRGEQFF. The CDR3 coding sequence is TGTGCCAGCAGCTTGAAGGGGCGAGGTGAGCAGTTCTTC.

This chain uses TRBV30 with TRBJ1-2, with D perhaps matching TRBD1 (6 bases). V was trimmed by 0 bases and J by 7 bases, leaving 18 bases between them. The CDR3 has 15 amino acids. Per germline, CDR1 GTSNPN and CDR2 SVGIG (reference sequence). Here the CDR3 DNA reads TGTGCCTGGAGTGTATCCCTACAGGGCATGGGTGGCTACACCTTC. As protein: CAWSVSLQGMGGYTF.

This chain links TRBV20-1 with TRBJ2-5; no firm D call. Germline V lookup: CDR1 DFQATT, CDR2 SNEGSKA (reference sequence). The CDR3 extends over 11 amino acids. V dropped 4 bases and J dropped 3 bases, with 6 bases sitting between them. The CDR3 region has the DNA TGCAGTGCTAACGGAGAAGAGACCCAGTACTTC. Protein: CSANGEETQYF.

The gene calls are TRBV3-1 (or the pseudogene TRBV3-2) and TRBJ2-5; D is perhaps TRBD2 (6 bases). Deletions cut 2 bases from V and 4 bases from J, with 17 bases between. There are 16 residues in the CDR3. Germline assignment: CDR1 LGHDT and CDR2 YNNKEL (reference sequence). CDR3 bases: TGTGCCAGCAGCCAATACCAGTGGGACTCGGGAGAGACCCAGTACTTC. This gives the protein CASSQYQWDSGETQYF.

This clone was observed a handful of times. J is TRBJ2-7 and V is TRBV4-1, with D possibly TRBD1 on 5 matching bases. Germline V CDR1 and CDR2: MGHRA, YSYEKL. CDR3 length equals 15 residues. Trimming stripped 0 bases from V and 0 bases from J, with 9 bases between. The CDR3 nucleotides are TGCGCCAGCAGCCAAGACCGACAGTCCTCCTACGAGCAGTACTTC. Protein sequence: CASSQDRQSSYEQYF.

The rearrangement uses TRBV3-1 (or the pseudogene TRBV3-2) and TRBJ1-4; TRBD1 aligns across 9 bases. This CDR3 has 15 amino acids. V was pared by 4 bases and J by 8 bases, with 8 bases of the junction left unmatched. CDR1 and CDR2 from the germline V gene are LGHDT and YNNKEL (reference sequence). The CDR3 protein is CASSRRTGEGEKLFF. The CDR3 coding sequence is TGTGCCAGCAGCCGCCGGACAGGGGAGGGCGAAAAACTGTTTTTT.

The chain is built from TRBV24-1 and TRBJ2-3; 9 bases map to TRBD2. The junction had 9 bases not matched to a gene; V was cut back by 4 bases and J by 2 bases. CDR1 KGHDR and CDR2 SFDVKD come from the germline V gene. The CDR3 is made up of 17 amino acids. This CDR3 is CATSDPWLAGHTDTQYF. CDR3 nucleotide sequence: TGTGCCACCAGTGACCCCTGGCTAGCGGGACACACAGATACGCAGTATTTT.

This clone appeared a single time. The rearrangement links TRBV27 to TRBJ1-2, with D hard to call. CDR1 is MNHEY, CDR2 SMNVEV, per germline (reference sequence). CDR3 length equals 15 residues. V lost 0 bases and J 0 bases, leaving 8 bases between the germline ends. The CDR3 spells CASSLSQTSNYGYTF. DNA of the CDR3: TGTGCCAGCAGTTTATCCCAGACATCTAACTATGGCTACACCTTC.

The V and J genes are TRBV3-1 (or the pseudogene TRBV3-2) and TRBJ2-3; a weak D match, TRBD1 (5 bases). Germline V gene sequence: CDR1 LGHDT, CDR2 YNNKEL (reference sequence). The germline V and J ends were trimmed by 0 bases and 2 bases, with 15 bases remaining between them. CDR3 length: 17 amino acids. In nucleotides, the CDR3 is TGTGCCAGCAGCCAAGATAATAAGGGGTCCGTCACAGATACGCAGTATTTT. Residues: CASSQDNKGSVTDTQYF.